One sample yielded the 17 T cell receptor beta chains listed below, sequenced in a study of blood T cells in healthy people across ages. The authors ran a second PCR of 7 to 11 cycles using a sample-barcoded 5' primer and a J-beta primer mix. One entry per CDR3 protein results from TCRdb running MiXCR on the 5' RACE reads. The sample lists roughly 1,700,000 distinct CDR3 sequences, roughly 30% occurring once. What was sequenced was blood. These receptors all come from a woman in her 30s in good health.

In this sample, this clonotype turned up a few times. The genes are TRBV27 and TRBJ2-7; D is uncertain. The CDR3 extends over 14 amino acids. Germline V gene sequence: CDR1 MNHEY, CDR2 SMNVEV (reference sequence). V was trimmed by 9 bases and J by 4 bases, leaving 19 bases between them. This CDR3 reads CASGVEHPEYEQYF. The CDR3 DNA follows: TGTGCCAGTGGCGTGGAGCATCCGGAATACGAGCAGTACTTC.

In regard to this clonotype: With a much larger clone just one base away, this may be a read error. The chain links TRBV7-2 to TRBJ2-7, with D possibly TRBD2 on 6 matching bases. Germline values: CDR1 SGHTA, CDR2 FQGNSA. CDR3 size: 16 residues. The V end lost 4 bases, the J end lost 4 bases, and 20 bases lay between the germline ends. CDR3 amino acids: CASSSTRTNGLYEQYF. The CDR3 DNA sequence: TGTGCCAGCAGCTCAACTCGGACTAACGGGTTATACGAGCAGTACTTC.

The rearrangement links TRBV24-1 to TRBJ2-4; 7 nucleotides agree with TRBD1. The DNA end is more similar to TRBJ2-7, so the J call may be wrong. The CDR3 is made up of 16 amino acids. Germline V gene sequence: CDR1 KGHDR, CDR2 SFDVKD. CDR3 protein: CATSDLLTGKAYEQYF. CDR3 in DNA: TGTGCCACCAGTGATTTGCTGACAGGGAAGGCCTACGAGCAGTACTTC.

Only a few counts were recorded for this clonotype. The chain is built from TRBV7-2 and TRBJ1-2; 7 nucleotides match TRBD1. CDR1 is SGHTA, CDR2 FQGNSA, per germline. J gave up 8 bases and V 2 bases, and 8 bases lay outside the gene matches. This CDR3 is built from 14 residues. This CDR3 reads CASSLSGTERGYTF. In DNA, the CDR3 is TGTGCCAGCAGCTTATCGGGGACAGAGAGAGGCTACACCTTC.

The V and J genes are TRBV19 and TRBJ2-1; TRBD2 matches at 11 bases. From germline, CDR1 is LNHDA and CDR2 SQIVND (reference sequence). The CDR3 is 16 residues long. The J segment lost 9 bases and the V segment lost 4 bases, leaving 11 bases of the junction unmatched. This CDR3 is CASSTSHSGRATEQFF. CDR3 in DNA: TGTGCCAGTAGTACCTCTCATAGCGGGAGGGCCACTGAGCAGTTCTTC.

Turning to this clonotype: A junction end diverges from the germline sequence, so it may reflect a read error. J is TRBJ2-3 and V is TRBV10-3; tentatively, D is TRBD1 or TRBD2 (5 bases each). The germline CDR1 and CDR2 sequences are ENHRY and SYGVKD. The CDR3 consists of 16 residues. The CDR3 loop reads CTIRDSTRGGTDTQYF. The CDR3 bases are TGTACCATCAGAGACTCGACAAGGGGCGGGACAGATACGCAGTATTTT.

The V call is TRBV6-5, the J call TRBJ2-1; 7 nucleotides match TRBD1. Germline loops: CDR1 MNHEY, CDR2 SVGAGI. The CDR3 spans 17 residues. With V trimmed by 0 bases and J by 0 bases, 5 bases remained unmatched. CDR3 DNA: TGTGCCAGCAGTTACTCGGGCACAGGGGACTCCTACAATGAGCAGTTCTTC. It yields the protein CASSYSGTGDSYNEQFF.

The rearrangement links TRBV5-5 to TRBJ2-1; no clear D. The CDR3 loop spans 13 amino acids. V was shortened by 6 bases and J by 5 bases, with 12 bases between the two germline ends. The germline V gene encodes CDR1 SGHKS and CDR2 YYEKEE (reference sequence). CDR3 loop: CASTVGLDNEQFF. The CDR3 bases are TGTGCCAGCACCGTTGGGTTGGACAATGAGCAGTTCTTC.

In its sample, this clonotype was seen a few times. This chain connects TRBV20-1 to TRBJ1-2; possible D gene TRBD1, 5 bases. CDR3 length: 13 residues. Germline-derived CDR1 and CDR2 are DFQATT and SNEGSKA (reference sequence). With 3 bases removed from V and 4 bases from J, the gap between germline ends came to 12 bases. CDR3 sequence reads: CSARELGAYGYTF. DNA for the CDR3: TGCAGTGCTAGGGAATTAGGGGCCTATGGCTACACCTTC.

This clonotype was seen only a few times. Mismatch with germline at one junction end may stem from a read error. CDR3 protein: CAIGDSGTGGYNEQFF. The CDR3 region has the DNA TGTGCCATCGGTGACTCCGGGACAGGGGGCTACAATGAGCAGTTCTTC. The chain uses TRBV10-3 and TRBJ2-1; 11 bases agree with TRBD1. The CDR3 runs to 16 residues. Germline lookup yields CDR1 ENHRY and CDR2 SYGVKD.

V gene TRBV7-3 combines with J gene TRBJ1-2, with D perhaps matching TRBD1 (5 bases). The CDR3 is 15 amino acids. In germline, CDR1 is SGHTA, CDR2 FQGTGA. V lost 5 bases and J 7 bases, leaving 20 bases between the germline ends. DNA for the CDR3: TGTGCCAGCAGCCAACTCGGACGGGGGGAGGCTGGCTACACCTTC. Its translation: CASSQLGRGEAGYTF.

This clonotype was seen a handful of times. The genes are TRBV9 and TRBJ1-2; D is uncertain. The length of the CDR3 is 14 residues. V lost 0 bases to trimming and J lost 1 base, with 7 bases between them. From germline, CDR1 is SGDLS and CDR2 YYNGEE. This CDR3 reads CASSVVGGNYGYTF. The CDR3 nucleotides are TGTGCCAGCAGCGTAGTGGGAGGTAACTATGGCTACACCTTC.

This clonotype has only a few counts. The rearrangement joins TRBV7-9 to TRBJ1-1, with D unclear. Germline CDR1 and CDR2: SEHNR and FQNEAQ (reference sequence). V lost 5 bases and J 3 bases, leaving 13 bases between the germline ends. The CDR3 length is 14 residues. The CDR3 nucleotides are TGTGCCAGCAGCAGGATCGGCGGGGACACTGAAGCTTTCTTT. Amino acids: CASSRIGGDTEAFF.

This clonotype was counted only a few times. The chain links TRBV7-2 to TRBJ2-1; D call uncertain. The CDR3 loop spans 15 amino acids. Trimming removed 0 bases at V and 4 bases at J, with 10 bases between. Germline lookup yields CDR1 SGHTA and CDR2 FQGNSA. The CDR3 DNA reads as TGTGCCAGCAGCTTAGCGCACTCCGGGTACAATGAGCAGTTCTTC. Amino acids: CASSLAHSGYNEQFF.

This clonotype was seen a handful of times. The rearrangement links TRBV12-3 or TRBV12-4 to TRBJ1-1; TRBD1 is a possible D gene (6 bases). The CDR3 runs to 14 residues. V lost 7 bases and J lost 0, with 12 bases in between. The CDR3 region is CASNLQGMNTEAFF. DNA for the CDR3: TGTGCCAGCAATCTACAGGGTATGAACACTGAAGCTTTCTTT.

A remark on this clonotype: A much bigger clone sits one base away, suggesting this may be a read error. The rearrangement links TRBV7-3 to TRBJ2-4; tentatively, D is TRBD2 (5 bases). Germline CDR1 reads SGHTA; CDR2 reads FQGTGA. The CDR3 length is 15 residues. Deletions cut 5 bases from V and 13 bases from J, with 24 bases between. CDR3 nucleotide sequence: TGTGCCAGCAGCATGGACGGGAATATAGACAATGAGCAGTACTTC. Its protein is CASSMDGNIDNEQYF.

This clonotype was seen a few times. This rearrangement joins TRBV12-3 or TRBV12-4 to TRBJ1-1, with D unresolved. There are 16 residues in the CDR3. V lost 0 bases, J lost 3 bases, and 14 bases lay in between. CDR3 in DNA: TGTGCCAGCAGTTTAGCGCCTGGGGATCGGGACACTGAAGCTTTCTTT. It is translated as CASSLAPGDRDTEAFF.